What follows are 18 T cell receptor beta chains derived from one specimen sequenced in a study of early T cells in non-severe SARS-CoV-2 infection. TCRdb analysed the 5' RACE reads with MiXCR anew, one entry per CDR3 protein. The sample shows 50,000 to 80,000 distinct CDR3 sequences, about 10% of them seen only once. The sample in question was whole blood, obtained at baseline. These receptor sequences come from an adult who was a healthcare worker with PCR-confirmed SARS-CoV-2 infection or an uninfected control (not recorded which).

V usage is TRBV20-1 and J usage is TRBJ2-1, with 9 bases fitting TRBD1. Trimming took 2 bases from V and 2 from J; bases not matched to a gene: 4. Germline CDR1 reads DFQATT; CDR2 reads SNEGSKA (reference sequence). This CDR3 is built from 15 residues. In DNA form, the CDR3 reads TGCAGTGCTAGACCCCGGGACAGGGCCTACAATGAGCAGTTCTTC. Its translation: CSARPRDRAYNEQFF.

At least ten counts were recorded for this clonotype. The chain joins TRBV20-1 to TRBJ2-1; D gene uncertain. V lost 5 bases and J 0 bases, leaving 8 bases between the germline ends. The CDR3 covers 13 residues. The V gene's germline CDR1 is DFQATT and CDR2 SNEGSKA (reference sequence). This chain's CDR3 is CSAVTSSYNEQFF. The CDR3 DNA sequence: TGCAGTGCTGTTACGAGCTCCTACAATGAGCAGTTCTTC.

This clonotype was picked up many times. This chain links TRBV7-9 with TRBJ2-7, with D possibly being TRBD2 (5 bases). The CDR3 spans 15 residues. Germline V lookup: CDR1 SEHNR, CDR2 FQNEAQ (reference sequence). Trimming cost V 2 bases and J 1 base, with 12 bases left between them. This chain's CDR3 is CASSLSVGDSYEQYF. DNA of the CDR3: TGTGCCAGCAGCTTATCAGTCGGGGATTCCTACGAGCAGTACTTC.

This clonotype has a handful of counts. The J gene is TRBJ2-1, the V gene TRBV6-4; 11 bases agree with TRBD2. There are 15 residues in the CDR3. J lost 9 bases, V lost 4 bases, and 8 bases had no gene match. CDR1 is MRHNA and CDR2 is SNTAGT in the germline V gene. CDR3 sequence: CASSVVAGGFGEQFF. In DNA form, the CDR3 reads TGTGCCAGCAGTGTGGTAGCGGGAGGGTTTGGTGAGCAGTTCTTC.

CDR3 DNA: TGTGCCAGCAGTCTCGGTATGGAGACCCAGTACTTC. Translation gives CASSLGMETQYF. The chain joins TRBV12-3 or TRBV12-4 to TRBJ2-5; D is unresolved. The CDR3 extends over 12 amino acids. Between the trimmed V and J ends, which lost 5 bases and 5 bases, there was a span of 9 bases.

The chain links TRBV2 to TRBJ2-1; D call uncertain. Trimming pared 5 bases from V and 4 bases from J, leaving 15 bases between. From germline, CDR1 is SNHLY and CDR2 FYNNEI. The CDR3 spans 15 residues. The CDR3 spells CASSKGTLSYNEQFF. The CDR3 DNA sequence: TGTGCCAGCAGTAAGGGAACACTCTCTTACAATGAGCAGTTCTTC.

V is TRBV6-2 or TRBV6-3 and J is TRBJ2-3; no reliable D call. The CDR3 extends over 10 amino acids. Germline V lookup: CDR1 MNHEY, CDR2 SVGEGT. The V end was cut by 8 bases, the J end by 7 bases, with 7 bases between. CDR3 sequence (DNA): TGTGCCAGCGGCGTGTATACGCAGTATTTT. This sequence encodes CASGVYTQYF.

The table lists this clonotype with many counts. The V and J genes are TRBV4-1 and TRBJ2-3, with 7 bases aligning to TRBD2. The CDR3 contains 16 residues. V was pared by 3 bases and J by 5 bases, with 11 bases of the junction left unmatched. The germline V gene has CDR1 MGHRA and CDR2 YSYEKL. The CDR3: CASSHPSGLGEDTQYF. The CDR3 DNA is TGCGCCAGCAGCCACCCTAGCGGCCTAGGGGAAGATACGCAGTATTTT.

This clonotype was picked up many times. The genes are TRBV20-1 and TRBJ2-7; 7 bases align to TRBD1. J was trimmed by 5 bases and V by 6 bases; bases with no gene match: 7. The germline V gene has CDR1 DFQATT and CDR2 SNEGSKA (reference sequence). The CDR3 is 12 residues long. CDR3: CSARQGGNEQYF. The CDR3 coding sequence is TGCAGTGCAAGACAGGGTGGGAACGAGCAGTACTTC.

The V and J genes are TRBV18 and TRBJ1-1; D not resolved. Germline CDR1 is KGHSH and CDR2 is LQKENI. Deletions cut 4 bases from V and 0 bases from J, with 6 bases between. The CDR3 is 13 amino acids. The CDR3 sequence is CASSLPVNTEAFF. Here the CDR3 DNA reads TGTGCCAGCTCACTTCCAGTGAACACTGAAGCTTTCTTT.

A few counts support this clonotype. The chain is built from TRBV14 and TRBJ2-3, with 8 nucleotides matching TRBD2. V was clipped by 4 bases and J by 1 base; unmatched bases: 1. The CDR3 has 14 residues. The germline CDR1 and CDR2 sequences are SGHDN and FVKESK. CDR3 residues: CASSPTSGTDTQYF. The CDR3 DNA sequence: TGTGCCAGCAGCCCGACTAGCGGCACAGATACGCAGTATTTT.

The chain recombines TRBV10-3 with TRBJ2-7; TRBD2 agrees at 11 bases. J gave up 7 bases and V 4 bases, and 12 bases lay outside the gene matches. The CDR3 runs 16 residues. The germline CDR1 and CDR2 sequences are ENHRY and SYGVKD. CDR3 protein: CAISATSGSPTEEQYF. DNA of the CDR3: TGTGCCATCAGTGCCACTAGCGGGAGTCCGACTGAGGAGCAGTACTTC.

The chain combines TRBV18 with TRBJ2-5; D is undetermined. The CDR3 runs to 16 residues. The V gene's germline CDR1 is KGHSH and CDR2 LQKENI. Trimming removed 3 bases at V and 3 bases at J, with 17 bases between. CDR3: CASSPLPSGPKETQYF. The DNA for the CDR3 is TGTGCCAGCTCACCCCTCCCGTCAGGCCCTAAAGAGACCCAGTACTTC.

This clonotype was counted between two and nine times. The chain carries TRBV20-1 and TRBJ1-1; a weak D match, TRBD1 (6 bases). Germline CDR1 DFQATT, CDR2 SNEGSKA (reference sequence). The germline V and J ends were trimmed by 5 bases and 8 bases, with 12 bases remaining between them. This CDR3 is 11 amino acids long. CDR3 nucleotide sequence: TGCAGTGCTTTAAGGACAGTAGAAGCTTTCTTT. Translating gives CSALRTVEAFF.

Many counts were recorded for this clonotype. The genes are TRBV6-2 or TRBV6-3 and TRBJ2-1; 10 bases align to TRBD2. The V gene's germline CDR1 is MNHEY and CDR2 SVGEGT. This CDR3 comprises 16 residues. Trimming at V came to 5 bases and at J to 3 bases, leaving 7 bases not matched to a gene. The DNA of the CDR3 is TGTGCCAGCAGTCCCCGGACTAGCGGTCTCTACAATGAGCAGTTCTTC. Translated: CASSPRTSGLYNEQFF.

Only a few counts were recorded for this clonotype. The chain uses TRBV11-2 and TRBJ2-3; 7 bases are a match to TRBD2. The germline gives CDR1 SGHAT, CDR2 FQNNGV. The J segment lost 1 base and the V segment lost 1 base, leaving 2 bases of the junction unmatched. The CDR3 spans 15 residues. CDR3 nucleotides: TGTGCCAGCAGCTTAGGCGGGAGCGGCACAGATACGCAGTATTTT. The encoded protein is CASSLGGSGTDTQYF. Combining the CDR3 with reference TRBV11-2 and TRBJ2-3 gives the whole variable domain EAGVAQSPRYKIIEKRQSVAFWCNPISGHATLYWYQQILGQGPKLLIQFQNNGVVDDSQLPKDRFSAERLKGVDSTLKIQPAKLEDSAVYLCASSLGGSGTDTQYFGPGTRLTVL.

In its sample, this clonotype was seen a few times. For the CDR3, the DNA is TGTGCCAGCAGCTTAGCCGGGACTAGCGGGAGGACCGGGGAGCTGTTTTTT. Translating it yields CASSLAGTSGRTGELFF. The V call is TRBV11-2, the J call TRBJ2-2; 15 bases agree with TRBD2. V shed 1 base and J 5 bases; nucleotides not matched to a gene: 2. The germline gives CDR1 SGHAT, CDR2 FQNNGV. The CDR3 covers 17 residues. The variable domain in full, with the rest retrieved from reference TRBV11-2 and TRBJ2-2, is EAGVAQSPRYKIIEKRQSVAFWCNPISGHATLYWYQQILGQGPKLLIQFQNNGVVDDSQLPKDRFSAERLKGVDSTLKIQPAKLEDSAVYLCASSLAGTSGRTGELFFGEGSRLTVL.

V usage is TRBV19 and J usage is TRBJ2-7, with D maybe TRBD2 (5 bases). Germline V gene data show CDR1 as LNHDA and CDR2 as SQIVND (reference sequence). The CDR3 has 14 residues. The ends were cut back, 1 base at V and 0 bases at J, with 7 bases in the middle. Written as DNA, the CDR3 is TGTGCCAGTAGTATAGGAGGGAGCTCCTACGAGCAGTACTTC. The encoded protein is CASSIGGSSYEQYF. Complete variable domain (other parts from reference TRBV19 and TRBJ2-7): DGGITQSPKYLFRKEGQNVTLSCEQNLNHDAMYWYRQDPGQGLRLIYYSQIVNDFQKGDIAEGYSVSREKKESFPLTVTSAQKNPTAFYLCASSIGGSSYEQYFGPGTRLTVT.